This is a list of T cell receptor beta chains from one sample in a study of cytotoxic CD8 clonotypes in ibrutinib-treated CLL. Sequencing used immunoSEQ multiplex PCR; TCRdb keeps in-frame clones, though not all of them. The data show about 8,600 clones, 60% to 80% seen once. Sequenced here: PBMCs, sampled before ibrutinib treatment. The receptors here all came from a human donor with chronic lymphocytic leukemia. Both conserved end residues are part of each CDR3. A D gene is named only where the DNA matches it firmly. Not all rows give a size; the values are once, few, many and, for expanded clones, a class.

abundance: few; v_gene: TRBV11-3; d_gene: NA; j_gene: TRBJ2-2; CDR3aa: CASSRQGKNGELFF; CDR3nt: TGTGCCAGCAGCCGGCAGGGGAAGAACGGGGAGCTGTTTTTT
abundance: few; v_gene: TRBV6-6; d_gene: TRBD1; j_gene: TRBJ1-6; CDR3aa: CASSSDRVRGSPLHF; CDR3nt: TGTGCCAGCAGTTCGGACAGGGTTCGGGGTTCACCCCTCCACTTT
abundance: NA; v_gene: TRBV9; d_gene: NA; j_gene: TRBJ2-3; CDR3aa: CASSVEFPTDTQYF; CDR3nt: TGTGCCAGCAGCGTAGAGTTTCCCACAGATACGCAGTATTTT
abundance: medium-sized; v_gene: TRBV7-3; d_gene: TRBD2; j_gene: TRBJ2-1; CDR3aa: CASSPGLAENEQFF; CDR3nt: TGTGCCAGCAGCCCGGGACTAGCGGAGAATGAGCAGTTCTTC
abundance: NA; v_gene: TRBV28; d_gene: TRBD1; j_gene: TRBJ2-7; CDR3aa: CASSTPGQGSYEQYF; CDR3nt: TGTGCCAGCAGTACGCCGGGACAGGGCTCCTACGAGCAGTACTTC
abundance: NA; v_gene: TRBV14; d_gene: NA; j_gene: TRBJ2-6; CDR3aa: CASSPSRQASSGANVLTF; CDR3nt: TGTGCCAGCAGCCCCAGCCGGCAGGCGAGCTCTGGGGCCAACGTCCTGACTTTC
abundance: NA; v_gene: TRBV6-1; d_gene: TRBD1; j_gene: TRBJ2-7; CDR3aa: CASSGTGKVNF; CDR3nt: TGTGCCAGCAGCGGGACAGGGAAAGTCAACTTC
abundance: NA; v_gene: TRBV6-6; d_gene: NA; j_gene: TRBJ1-2; CDR3aa: CASSRWTANYGYTF; CDR3nt: TGTGCCAGCAGTCGTTGGACAGCTAACTATGGCTACACCTTC
abundance: few; v_gene: TRBV7-3; d_gene: NA; j_gene: TRBJ2-1; CDR3aa: CASSPRGPNEQFF; CDR3nt: TGTGCCAGCAGCCCCCGGGGGCCTAATGAGCAGTTCTTC
abundance: NA; v_gene: TRBV6-1; d_gene: NA; j_gene: TRBJ2-7; CDR3aa: CASSGWGTKNEQYF; CDR3nt: TGTGCCAGCAGTGGATGGGGGACAAAGAACGAGCAGTACTTC
abundance: NA; v_gene: TRBV7-3; d_gene: NA; j_gene: TRBJ1-5; CDR3aa: CASSAEAGQPQHF; CDR3nt: TGTGCCAGCAGCGCAGAGGCGGGGCAGCCCCAGCATTTT